This record looks at one T cell receptor (beta chain) sequence and its context. The antigen is undetermined. The CDR3 runs to 16 residues. Germline V gene data show CDR1 as MGHDK and CDR2 as SYGVNS. V lost 6 bases, J lost 0 bases, and 12 bases lay in between. One entry per CDR3 protein, called by TCRdb with MiXCR from the RT-PCR reads. In the table there are 800,000 or so distinct CDR3 sequences, about 20% of which are singletons. The sample belongs to a study of response to subunit inactivated influenza vaccine. General observations from the study: Authors suggested few new T cells are recruited by each seasonal influenza vaccination.

This specimen consisted of PBMCs from blood, obtained roughly 5 days after vaccination. This chain links TRBV25-1 with TRBJ1-6; possibly TRBD1 for D (6 bases). This TCR derives from a man aged 50 to 60 who received an inactivated influenza vaccine. CDR3 loop: CASRDSFSSYNSPLHF. Here the CDR3 DNA reads TGTGCCAGCAGGGACAGTTTCAGCTCCTATAATTCACCCCTCCACTTT. The whole variable domain, filled in from reference TRBV25-1 and TRBJ1-6, reads EADIYQTPRYLVIGTGKKITLECSQTMGHDKMYWYQQDPGMELHLIHYSYGVNSTEKGDLSSESTVSRIRTEHFPLTLESARPSHTSQYLCASRDSFSSYNSPLHFGNGTRLTVT.